The text below deals with one TCR beta chain. What it binds is not known. Included in the TCR beta cDNA libraries were unique molecular identifiers. One entry per CDR3 protein, called by TCRdb with MiXCR from the PCR reads. The data contain roughly 800,000 distinct CDR3 sequences, 30% of them singletons. This entry comes from a study of post-analysis software for immune sequencing data. J lost 5 bases, V lost 3 bases, and 8 bases had no gene match. The CDR3 has 15 amino acids. Germline values: CDR1 SGHTA, CDR2 FQGNSA. General observations from the study: Included in a set of five TRBV segments more frequent in patients than controls were TRBV5-6, TRBV5-1 and TRBV20-1.

Sequencing was done on a sample of blood. This clonotype originated in a girl aged 5-17 years with multiple sclerosis. The rearrangement uses TRBV7-2 and TRBJ2-5, with 8 bases matching TRBD1. For the CDR3, the DNA is TGTGCCAGCAGCTTCCCGGGACAGGCCCCCGAGACCCAGTACTTC. Encoded protein: CASSFPGQAPETQYF.